The following is a T cell receptor beta chain sequence with its context. Its antigen is undetermined. This sample is part of a study of cytomegalovirus exposure and HLA in healthy donors. Study results and caveats: The authors excluded some V segments, including TRBV6-2 and TRBV6-3, as indistinguishable. Previous analysis showed most TCR beta V segments were productive about 87% or about 30% of the time. Reportedly, cytomegalovirus status was diagnosed with high sensitivity and specificity.

Germline values: CDR1 SGHDT, CDR2 YYEEEE. The CDR3 spans 15 residues. Deletions cut 1 base from V and 11 bases from J, with 18 bases between. The PCR ran on 60 Vbeta and 13 Jbeta primers. Per the original methods: A follow-up analysis tallied tens of millions of unique TCR beta chains, approximately 10 million shared. TCRdb keeps only in-frame clones here, not all; method: immunoSEQ multiplex PCR. For V, J and clone size, that table is used; D and trimming come from the DNA. Of over 150,000 clones in the sample, approximately 80% were seen once. This chain connects TRBV5-6 to TRBJ1-4; the D gene is possibly TRBD1 (5 bases). The sequence came from a woman in her thirties or forties in good health and CMV-seropositive. Sequenced: PBMCs. CDR3 in amino acids: CASSLHQGGTPKLFF. The DNA of the CDR3 is TGTGCCAGCAGCTTGCACCAGGGAGGGACGCCGAAACTGTTTTTT.